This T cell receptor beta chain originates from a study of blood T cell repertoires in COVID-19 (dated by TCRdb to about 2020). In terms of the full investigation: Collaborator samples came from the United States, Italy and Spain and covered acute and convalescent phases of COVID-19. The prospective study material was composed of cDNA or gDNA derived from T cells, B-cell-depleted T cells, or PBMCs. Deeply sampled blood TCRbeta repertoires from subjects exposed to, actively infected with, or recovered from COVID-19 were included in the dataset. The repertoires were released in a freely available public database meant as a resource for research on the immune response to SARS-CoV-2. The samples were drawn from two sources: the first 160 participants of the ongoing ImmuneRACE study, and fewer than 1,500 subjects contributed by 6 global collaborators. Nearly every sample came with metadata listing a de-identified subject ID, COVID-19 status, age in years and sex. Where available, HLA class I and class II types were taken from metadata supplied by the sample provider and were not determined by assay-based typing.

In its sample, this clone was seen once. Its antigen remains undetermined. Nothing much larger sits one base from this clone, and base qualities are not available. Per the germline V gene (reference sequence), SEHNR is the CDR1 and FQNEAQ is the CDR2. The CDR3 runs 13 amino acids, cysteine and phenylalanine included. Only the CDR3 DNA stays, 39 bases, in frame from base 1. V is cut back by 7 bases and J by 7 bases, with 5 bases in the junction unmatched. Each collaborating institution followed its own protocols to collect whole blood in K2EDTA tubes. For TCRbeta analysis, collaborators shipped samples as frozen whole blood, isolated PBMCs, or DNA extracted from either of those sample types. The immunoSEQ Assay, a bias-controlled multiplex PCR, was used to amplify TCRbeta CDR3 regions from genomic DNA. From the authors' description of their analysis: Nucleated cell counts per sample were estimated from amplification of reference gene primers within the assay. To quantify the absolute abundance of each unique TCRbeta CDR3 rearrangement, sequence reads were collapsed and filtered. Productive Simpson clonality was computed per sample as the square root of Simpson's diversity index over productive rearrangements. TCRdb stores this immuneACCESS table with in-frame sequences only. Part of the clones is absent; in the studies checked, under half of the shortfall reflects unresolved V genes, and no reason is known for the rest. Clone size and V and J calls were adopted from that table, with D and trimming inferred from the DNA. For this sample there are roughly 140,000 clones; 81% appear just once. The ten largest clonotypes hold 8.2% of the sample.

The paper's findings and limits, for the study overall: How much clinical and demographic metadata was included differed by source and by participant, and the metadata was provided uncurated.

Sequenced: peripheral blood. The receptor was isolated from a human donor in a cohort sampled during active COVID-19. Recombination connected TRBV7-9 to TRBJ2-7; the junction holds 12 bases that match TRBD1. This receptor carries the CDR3 CASKGQGAWEQYF. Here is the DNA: TGTGCCAGCAAGGGACAGGGGGCTTGGGAGCAGTACTTC.